A single sample gave rise to the 13 T cell receptor beta chains below, sequenced in a study of Tregs in tolerant kidney transplant recipients. TCRdb's table, derived via immunoSEQ multiplex PCR, lists solely in-frame clones and lacks some. The sample gives 45,000 or so clones, around nine tenths of which show up once; roughly a sixth is in the top ten. Related graft donors supplied nonmyeloablative bone marrow transplants, and mixed chimerism was transient. The sample here was CD8+ T cells from blood (PBMCs), taken 12 months after the transplant. These receptor sequences come from a human patient who received a combined kidney and bone marrow transplant. Some of the T cells may derive from the graft donor.

This chain joins TRBV1 and TRBJ2-7; TRBD2, the table's D call, was not compared with the DNA. TRBV1 corresponds to a pseudogene. The CDR3 is made up of 17 amino acids. The CDR3, as DNA: TGCACCAGCAGCCAAGATTTAGCGGGACTAGCGGGAGACGAGCAGTACTTC. The encoded protein is CTSSQDLAGLAGDEQYF.

The chain joins TRBV9 to TRBJ2-5, with a tentative D call TRBD2 (6 bases). This CDR3 comprises 14 residues. Germline V gene lookup returns CDR1 SGDLS and CDR2 YYNGEE. V gave up 5 bases and J gave up 2 bases, with 13 bases separating them. CDR3: CASSEAGLQETQYF. The CDR3 region has the DNA TGTGCCAGCAGTGAAGCGGGCCTACAAGAGACCCAGTACTTC.

CDR3 coding DNA: TGTGCCAGCAGGAAGCAAGGAGGAGGTGGGTACGAGCAGTACTTC. This translates into CASRKQGGGGYEQYF. The chain recombines TRBV11-3 with TRBJ2-7; perhaps TRBD2 as D (5 bases). V lost 6 bases and J 4 bases, leaving 19 bases between the germline ends. The germline V gene has CDR1 SGHNT and CDR2 YENEEA. The CDR3 has 15 amino acids.

A single count supports this clone. The V and J genes are TRBV7-7 and TRBJ2-1, with 9 bases fitting TRBD2. The V and J ends lost 1 base and 13 bases, in that order; junction bases with no gene match: 11. The CDR3 runs to 15 residues. Germline lookup yields CDR1 SSHAT and CDR2 FNYEAQ (reference sequence). DNA of the CDR3: TGTGCCAGCAGCTTAGGCGATAGCGGGAGTTTCGAACAGTTCTTC. This encodes CASSLGDSGSFEQFF.

The chain couples TRBV13 to TRBJ1-1; tentatively, D is TRBD1 (5 bases). V was pared by 5 bases and J by 2 bases, with 12 bases between. Germline V gene lookup returns CDR1 PRHDT and CDR2 FYEKMQ (reference sequence). The CDR3 spans 14 residues. CDR3 sequence: CASSPGHLNTEAFF. The CDR3 DNA reads as TGTGCCAGCAGCCCAGGACACCTCAACACTGAAGCTTTCTTT.

V usage is TRBV4-1 and J usage is TRBJ2-1; 7 nucleotides align to TRBD1. J gave up 0 bases and V 3 bases, and 2 bases lay outside the gene matches. CDR1 and CDR2 from the germline V gene are MGHRA and YSYEKL. This CDR3 is 15 amino acids long. The CDR3 nucleotides read TGCGCCAGCAGCCAGGACAGGAGCTCCTACAATGAGCAGTTCTTC. Translating gives CASSQDRSSYNEQFF.

V gene TRBV7-3 combines with J gene TRBJ2-3; 10 nucleotides agree with TRBD2. Per the germline V gene, CDR1 is SGHTA and CDR2 is FQGTGA. V lost 5 bases, J lost 3 bases, and 5 bases stayed unmatched. The CDR3 totals 15 residues. The CDR3 sequence is CASSVAGGSTDTQYF. CDR3 sequence (DNA): TGTGCCAGCAGCGTAGCGGGGGGTAGTACAGATACGCAGTATTTT. Filled out from reference TRBV7-3 and TRBJ2-3, the complete variable domain reads GAGVSQTPSNKVTEKGKYVELRCDPISGHTALYWYRQSLGQGPEFLIYFQGTGAADDSGLPNDRFFAVRPEGSVSTLKIQRTERGDSAVYLCASSVAGGSTDTQYFGPGTRLTVL.

This chain joins TRBV9 and TRBJ1-3, with D possibly being TRBD1 (5 bases). The length of the CDR3 is 15 residues. Germline loops: CDR1 SGDLS, CDR2 YYNGEE. V lost 1 base and J 0 bases, leaving 8 bases between the germline ends. CDR3: CASSVWGSSGNTIYF. In DNA, the CDR3 is TGTGCCAGCAGCGTATGGGGCAGCTCTGGAAACACCATATATTTT.

Note on this clone: Compared with germline, one end of the junction differs, possibly owing to a read error. The rearrangement joins TRBV10-3 to TRBJ2-7, with 10 bases that match TRBD1. The CDR3 loop spans 14 amino acids. Germline CDR1 reads ENHRY; CDR2 reads SYGVKD. CDR3 DNA sequence: TGTACCATCGGCCCGGGACAGGGGACGTACGAGCAGTACTTC. It translates to CTIGPGQGTYEQYF.

The chain uses TRBV7-6 and TRBJ2-1; 7 positions match TRBD1. The CDR3 is 14 amino acids. Trimming removed 5 bases from V and 10 bases from J; junction bases left unmatched: 11. Germline loops: CDR1 SGHVS, CDR2 FNYEAQ. CDR3 DNA: TGTGCCAGCAGCGAACTAGACAGGGTCAGAGAGCAGTTCTTC. Protein sequence: CASSELDRVREQFF.

As DNA, the CDR3 is TGCGCCAGCAGCCAAGAGGGGACAGGGCGTCCCTACGAGCAGTACTTC. Amino acids: CASSQEGTGRPYEQYF. The rearrangement links TRBV4-3 to TRBJ2-5; 9 bases match TRBD1. Near its end, the DNA agrees better with TRBJ2-7, so the J call may be wrong. From germline, CDR1 is LGHNA and CDR2 YSLEER. The CDR3 is 16 amino acids.

The gene calls are TRBV9 and TRBJ2-7; D unresolved. Germline V gives CDR1 SGDLS, CDR2 YYNGEE. V was trimmed by 3 bases and J by 5 bases, leaving 9 bases between them. This CDR3 is 12 amino acids long. CDR3 sequence: CASSGVGHEQYF. CDR3 coding DNA: TGTGCCAGCAGCGGCGTGGGCCACGAGCAGTACTTC.

This chain links TRBV2 with TRBJ2-7; a weak D match, TRBD2 (6 bases). The ends were cut back, 3 bases at V and 0 bases at J, with 15 bases in the middle. Germline assignment: CDR1 SNHLY and CDR2 FYNNEI. The CDR3 loop spans 16 amino acids. CDR3 region: CASSDGRQTTSYEQYF. As DNA, the CDR3 is TGTGCCAGCAGTGATGGGAGGCAGACCACCTCCTACGAGCAGTACTTC. Together with reference TRBV2 and TRBJ2-7, the CDR3 gives the full variable domain: EPEVTQTPSHQVTQMGQEVILRCVPISNHLYFYWYRQILGQKVEFLVSFYNNEISEKSEIFDDQFSVERPDGSNFTLKIRSTKLEDSAMYFCASSDGRQTTSYEQYFGPGTRLTVT.